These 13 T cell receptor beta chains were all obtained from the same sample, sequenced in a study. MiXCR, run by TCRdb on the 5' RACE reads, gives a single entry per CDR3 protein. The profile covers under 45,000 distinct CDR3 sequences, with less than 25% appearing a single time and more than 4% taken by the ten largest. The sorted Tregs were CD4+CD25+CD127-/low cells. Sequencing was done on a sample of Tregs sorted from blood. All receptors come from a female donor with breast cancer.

The CDR3 DNA reads TGTGCCAGCAAATACGCCCACGGGGGTCACAATGAGCAGTTCTTC. Encoded protein: CASKYAHGGHNEQFF. This rearrangement joins TRBV21-1 to TRBJ2-1; the tabulated D call, TRBD1, remains unverified against the DNA. TRBV21-1 is listed as a pseudogene. This CDR3 has 15 amino acids.

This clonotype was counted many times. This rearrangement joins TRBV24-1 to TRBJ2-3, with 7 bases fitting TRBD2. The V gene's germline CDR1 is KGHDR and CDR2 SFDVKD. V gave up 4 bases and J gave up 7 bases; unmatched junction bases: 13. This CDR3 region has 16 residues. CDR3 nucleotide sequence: TGTGCCACCAGTGAGCCCGGGGGAGCGGGACTGAATACGCAGTATTTT. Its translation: CATSEPGGAGLNTQYF.

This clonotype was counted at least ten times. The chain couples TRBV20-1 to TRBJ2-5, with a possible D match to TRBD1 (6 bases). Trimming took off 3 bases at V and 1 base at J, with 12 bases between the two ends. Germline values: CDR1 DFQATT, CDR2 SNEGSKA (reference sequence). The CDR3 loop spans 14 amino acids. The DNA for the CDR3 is TGCAGTGCTAGCTCCGGGACACTCCAAGAGACCCAGTACTTC. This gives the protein CSASSGTLQETQYF.

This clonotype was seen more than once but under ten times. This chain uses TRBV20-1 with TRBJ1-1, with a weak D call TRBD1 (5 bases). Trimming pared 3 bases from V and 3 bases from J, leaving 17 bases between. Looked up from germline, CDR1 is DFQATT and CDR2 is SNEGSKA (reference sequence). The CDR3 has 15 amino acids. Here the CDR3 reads CSASDPGWGYTEAFF. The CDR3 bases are TGCAGTGCTAGTGACCCAGGTTGGGGGTACACTGAAGCTTTCTTT.

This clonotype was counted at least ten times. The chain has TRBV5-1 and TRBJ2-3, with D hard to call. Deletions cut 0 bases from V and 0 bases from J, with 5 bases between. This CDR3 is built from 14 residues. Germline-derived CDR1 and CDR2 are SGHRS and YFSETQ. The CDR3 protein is CASSLGWSTDTQYF. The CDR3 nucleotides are TGCGCCAGCAGCTTGGGGTGGAGCACAGATACGCAGTATTTT.

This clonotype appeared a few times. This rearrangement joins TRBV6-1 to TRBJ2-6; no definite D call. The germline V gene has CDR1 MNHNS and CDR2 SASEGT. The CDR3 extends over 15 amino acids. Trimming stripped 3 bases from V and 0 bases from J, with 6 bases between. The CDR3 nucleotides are TGTGCCAGCAGTGAGGGCAGCTCTGGGGCCAACGTCCTGACTTTC. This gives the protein CASSEGSSGANVLTF.

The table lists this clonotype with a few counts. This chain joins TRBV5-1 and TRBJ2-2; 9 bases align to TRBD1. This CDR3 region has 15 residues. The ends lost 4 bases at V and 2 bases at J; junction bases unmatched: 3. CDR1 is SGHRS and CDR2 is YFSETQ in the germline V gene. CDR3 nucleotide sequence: TGCGCCAGCAGCGGACAGGGGCCAAACACCGGGGAGCTGTTTTTT. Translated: CASSGQGPNTGELFF. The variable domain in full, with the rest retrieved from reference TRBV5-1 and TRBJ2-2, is KAGVTQTPRYLIKTRGQQVTLSCSPISGHRSVSWYQQTPGQGLQFLFEYFSETQRNKGNFPGRFSGRQFSNSRSEMNVSTLELGDSALYLCASSGQGPNTGELFFGEGSRLTVL.

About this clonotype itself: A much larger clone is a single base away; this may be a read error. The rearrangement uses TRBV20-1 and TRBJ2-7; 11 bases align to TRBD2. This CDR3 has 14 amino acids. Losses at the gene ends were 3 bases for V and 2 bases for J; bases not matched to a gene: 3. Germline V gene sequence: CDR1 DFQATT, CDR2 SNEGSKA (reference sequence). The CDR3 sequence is CSASLAGGAYEQYF. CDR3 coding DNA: TGCAGTGCTAGTCTAGCGGGAGGAGCCTACGAGCAGTACTTC.

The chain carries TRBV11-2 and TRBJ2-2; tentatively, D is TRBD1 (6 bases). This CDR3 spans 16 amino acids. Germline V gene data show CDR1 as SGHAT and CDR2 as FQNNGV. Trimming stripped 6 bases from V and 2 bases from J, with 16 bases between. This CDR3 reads CASRPIAGTNTGELFF. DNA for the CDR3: TGTGCCAGCAGGCCCATAGCCGGGACAAACACCGGGGAGCTGTTTTTT.

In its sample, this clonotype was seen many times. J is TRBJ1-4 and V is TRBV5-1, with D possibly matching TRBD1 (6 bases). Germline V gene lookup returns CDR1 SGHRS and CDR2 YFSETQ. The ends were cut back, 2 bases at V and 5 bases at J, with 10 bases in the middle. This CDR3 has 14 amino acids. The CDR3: CASSFNRANEKLFF. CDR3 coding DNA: TGCGCCAGCAGCTTTAACAGGGCGAATGAAAAACTGTTTTTT.

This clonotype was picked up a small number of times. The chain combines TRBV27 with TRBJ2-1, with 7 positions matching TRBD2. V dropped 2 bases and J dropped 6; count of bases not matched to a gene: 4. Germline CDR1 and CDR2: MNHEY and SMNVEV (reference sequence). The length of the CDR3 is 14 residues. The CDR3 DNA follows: TGTGCCAGCAGTTTACGCGGGAGTGTCAATGAGCAGTTCTTC. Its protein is CASSLRGSVNEQFF.

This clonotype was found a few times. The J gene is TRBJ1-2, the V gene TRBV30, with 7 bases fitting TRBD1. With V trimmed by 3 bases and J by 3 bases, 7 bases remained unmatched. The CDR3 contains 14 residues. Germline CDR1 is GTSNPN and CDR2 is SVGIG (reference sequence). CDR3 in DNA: TGTGCCTGGAGCGTATACACAGGGGACTATGGCTACACCTTC. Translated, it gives CAWSVYTGDYGYTF.

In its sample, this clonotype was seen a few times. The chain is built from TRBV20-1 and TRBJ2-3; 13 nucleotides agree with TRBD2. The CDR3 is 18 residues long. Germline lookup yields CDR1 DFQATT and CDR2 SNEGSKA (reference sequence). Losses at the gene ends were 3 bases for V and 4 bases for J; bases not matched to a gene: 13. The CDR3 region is CSASGGTSGNGKSDTQYF. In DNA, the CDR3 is TGCAGTGCTAGTGGCGGGACTAGCGGGAACGGGAAGTCAGATACGCAGTATTTT.